The rows below give T cell receptor beta chains drawn from one sample of a study of T cell changes during pregnancy in multiple sclerosis. Clones were sequenced by immunoSEQ multiplex PCR, and TCRdb holds only the in-frame ones, with some missing. This table holds 77,000 or so clones, 90% to 95% found once. Sequences were derived from peripheral blood, sampled in the second trimester of pregnancy. These receptors all stem from a female donor in good health, enrolled as a control in a pregnancy study. Both conserved end residues are part of each CDR3. A D gene is named only where the DNA matches it firmly. Some rows mark clone size as missing; the rest say once, few, many or name a class of expanded clone.

v_call	d_call	j_call	clone_size	cdr3_nt	cdr3_aa
TRBV7-3	NA	TRBJ1-2	NA	TGTGCCAGCAGCGCCGGACAGAGCAACTATGGCTACACCTTC	CASSAGQSNYGYTF
TRBV19	TRBD2	TRBJ2-1	NA	TGTGCCAGTAGTACCGGACTAGCGGGGGACCTTAAGCAGTTCTTC	CASSTGLAGDLKQFF
TRBV7-8	TRBD2	TRBJ2-1	NA	TGTGCCAGCAGCGTTCCGGGACTAGCTAATGAGCAGTTCTTC	CASSVPGLANEQFF
TRBV2	TRBD2	TRBJ2-7	NA	TGTGCCAGCAGTGAGGCAGCGGGGGAATCCTACGAGCAGTACTTC	CASSEAAGESYEQYF
TRBV6-1	NA	TRBJ1-6	NA	TGTGCCAGCAGGGTTAACAATAATTCACCCCTCCACTTT	CASRVNNNSPLHF
TRBV6-5	NA	TRBJ1-1	NA	TGTGCCAGCAACAGGGACCCTGAAGCTTTCTTT	CASNRDPEAFF
TRBV18	NA	TRBJ2-2	once	TGTGCCAGCTCGACGGGTTTACGCACCGGGGAGCTGTTTTTT	CASSTGLRTGELFF
TRBV7-3	NA	TRBJ1-4	once	TGTGCCAGCAGCCCCCAGCCGGGGGATGAAAAACTGTTTTTT	CASSPQPGDEKLFF
TRBV18	NA	TRBJ2-1	NA	TGTGCCAGCTCGCCCCCTGGGGACAAGATCTTC	CASSPPGDKIF
TRBV9	TRBD2	TRBJ2-5	NA	TGTGCCAGCAGCGCGTCCAGCGGGGTATTTCAAGAGACCCAGTACTTC	CASSASSGVFQETQYF
TRBV7-3	NA	TRBJ2-7	NA	TGTGCCAGCAGCCTCGGACTCTCCTACGAGCAGTACTTC	CASSLGLSYEQYF
TRBV30	TRBD1	TRBJ2-5	NA	TGTGCCTGGAGTACGACAGGGGGTCTCCAAGAGACCCAGTACTTC	CAWSTTGGLQETQYF
TRBV21-1	NA	TRBJ1-6	NA	TGTGCCAGCAGCAACAGGGGACAACAATATAATTCACCCCTCCACTTT	CASSNRGQQYNSPLHF
TRBV7-9	TRBD1	TRBJ2-5	once	TGTGCCAGCAGCCCCCTGGACAGGGGGTATCAAGAGACCCAGTACTTC	CASSPLDRGYQETQYF
TRBV5-8	NA	TRBJ1-1	NA	TGTGCCAGCAGCTGGGGGCAAGGTTCGGGTGAAGCTTTCTTT	CASSWGQGSGEAFF
TRBV9	TRBD1	TRBJ2-1	NA	TGTGCCAGCAGCGTAGCTATAAGGACAGGGAACTACAATGAGCAGTTCTTC	CASSVAIRTGNYNEQFF
TRBV27	NA	TRBJ1-5	NA	TGTGCCAGCAGACTAGGGAGCATTAATCAGCCCCAGCATTTT	CASRLGSINQPQHF
TRBV13	NA	TRBJ2-3	NA	TGTGCCAGCAGCTTACGACAGGAGAGCACAGATACGCAGTATTTT	CASSLRQESTDTQYF
TRBV7-8	TRBD2	TRBJ2-1	NA	TGTGCCAGCAGCTTAACGCGGTTTGGCGGGGGGGCCTTGAATGAGCAGTTCTTC	CASSLTRFGGGALNEQFF
TRBV19	NA	TRBJ2-7	NA	TGTGCCAGTAGTTTCGACTCGAGGACAGCAAGCTACGAGCAGTACTTC	CASSFDSRTASYEQYF
TRBV9	NA	TRBJ2-7	NA	TGTGCCAGCAGCGTAGGACAGCTGAGCTCCTACGAGCAGTACTTC	CASSVGQLSSYEQYF
TRBV7-2	TRBD1	TRBJ1-1	NA	TGTGCCAGCAGCCCATTCGGACAGGCCACTGAAGCTTTCTTT	CASSPFGQATEAFF
TRBV18	TRBD2	TRBJ2-5	once	TGTGCCAGCTCACCACAGCGGGGGGTAGAAGAGACCCAGTACTTC	CASSPQRGVEETQYF
TRBV6-6	TRBD1	TRBJ1-5	NA	TGTGCCAGCAGAATTACGACAGGGTCCAGCAATCAGCCCCAGCATTTT	CASRITTGSSNQPQHF
TRBV6-6	TRBD1	TRBJ2-7	NA	TGTGCCAGCAGAACGACAGGGAAATCCTACGAGCAGTACTTC	CASRTTGKSYEQYF
TRBV15	NA	TRBJ1-5	few	TGTGCCACCAGCAGAGATCTGTTTACCAGGGGTCAGCCCCAGCATTTT	CATSRDLFTRGQPQHF
TRBV18	NA	TRBJ2-5	NA	TGTGCCAGCTCACCACCCAATCAAGATAGGACCCAGTACTTC	CASSPPNQDRTQYF
TRBV9	TRBD1	TRBJ1-1	NA	TGTGCCAGCAGCGCCTCAGGGGGCTCGAACACTGAAGCTTTCTTT	CASSASGGSNTEAFF
TRBV9	TRBD2	TRBJ2-2	NA	TGTGCCAGCAGCGTACAGTCTAGCGGAAACACCGGGGAGCTGTTTTTT	CASSVQSSGNTGELFF
TRBV7-2	TRBD2	TRBJ2-5	NA	TGTGCCAGCAGCTCCTCGACGGCTAGCGGGGGTACCCTGACCCAGTACTTC	CASSSSTASGGTLTQYF
TRBV6-4	NA	TRBJ2-1	NA	TGTGCCAGCAGTGAGGAACGGGGGTCTGAGCAGTTCTTC	CASSEERGSEQFF
TRBV30	TRBD1	TRBJ1-2	NA	TGTGCCTGGAGTGTACAGGGGGCCTATGGCTACACCTTC	CAWSVQGAYGYTF
TRBV7-6	NA	TRBJ1-3	NA	TGTGCCAGCAGCCAGACAGATATGACTGGAAACACCATATATTTT	CASSQTDMTGNTIYF
TRBV18	TRBD1	TRBJ2-1	NA	TGTGCCAGCTCAGTCCCCGGGACAGGGGACGACAATGAGCAGTTCTTC	CASSVPGTGDDNEQFF
TRBV19	NA	TRBJ1-2	NA	TGTGCCAGTAGTATAGGGACAGTAAACTATGGCTACACCTTC	CASSIGTVNYGYTF
TRBV7-9	NA	TRBJ2-2	NA	TGTGCCAGCAGCTTCGGGGGTACCGGGGAGCTGTTTTTT	CASSFGGTGELFF
TRBV30	NA	TRBJ1-5	NA	TGTGCCTGGAGCGTTGGTTGGGAGGGCACGGACATCTCGCAGCCCCAGCATTTT	CAWSVGWEGTDISQPQHF
TRBV7-3	TRBD2	TRBJ2-1	NA	TGTGCCAGCAGCTCGACTAGCGGGGCCGACAATGAGCAGTTCTTC	CASSSTSGADNEQFF
TRBV27	TRBD1	TRBJ1-1	NA	TGTGCCAGCAGACCGGGACAGGGAGACACTGAAGCTTTCTTT	CASRPGQGDTEAFF
TRBV30	TRBD1	TRBJ1-4	NA	TGTGCCTGGATTATGCAGGGGGCTCGTGAAAAACTGTTTTTT	CAWIMQGAREKLFF
TRBV4-1	NA	TRBJ2-7	NA	TGCGCCAGCAGCCAAGATAATCAGGGCACGCTAGGGCAGTACTTC	CASSQDNQGTLGQYF
TRBV19	NA	TRBJ1-1	NA	TGTGCCAGTAGTAAAGGGGCCTCATCCTTGGGCACTGAAGCTTTCTTT	CASSKGASSLGTEAFF
TRBV5-6	NA	TRBJ1-1	NA	TGTGCCAGCAGCTTGGGCCACGGGGGAGGGAGAAACACTGAAGCTTTCTTT	CASSLGHGGGRNTEAFF
TRBV18	NA	TRBJ1-1	NA	TGTGCCAGCTCACCCGACATGTCCACTGAAGCTTTCTTT	CASSPDMSTEAFF
TRBV27	TRBD1	TRBJ1-4	NA	TGTGCCAGCAGTCCAACAGGGACAGGGGGGTATGAAAAACTGTTTTTT	CASSPTGTGGYEKLFF
TRBV11-2	TRBD1	TRBJ2-7	NA	TGTGCCAGCAGCTCCGGGGACAGAAACTACGAGCAGTACTTC	CASSSGDRNYEQYF
TRBV27	TRBD2	TRBJ2-7	NA	TGTGCCACAATGACTAGCGGACACTACGAGCAGTACTTC	CATMTSGHYEQYF
TRBV19	NA	TRBJ2-3	NA	TGTGCCAGTAAATGGCTAGCGAGCACAGATACGCAGTATTTT	CASKWLASTDTQYF
TRBV25-1	NA	TRBJ2-7	NA	TGTGCCAGCAGTGATTTTTCGGGGGAGTTCAGCTACGAGCAGTACTTC	CASSDFSGEFSYEQYF
TRBV9	NA	TRBJ1-1	NA	TGTGCCAGCAGCGTAGACGGGGGAATGAACACTGAAGCTTTCTTT	CASSVDGGMNTEAFF
TRBV18	NA	TRBJ1-4	NA	TGTGCCAGCTCACCATCGGGACTGGGGGCAACTAATGAAAAACTGTTTTTT	CASSPSGLGATNEKLFF
TRBV6-1	TRBD1	TRBJ2-4	NA	TGTGCCAGCAGTGAGCTAGACAGGGCCTTCAAAAACATTCAGTACTTC	CASSELDRAFKNIQYF